Included here is one T cell receptor (beta chain) sequence, with context. Its specificity is unknown. Assay: immunoSEQ multiplex PCR; the TCRdb copy retains only in-frame clones and omits some. The sample has some 120,000 clones, about nine tenths seen once. The sample comes from a study of T cell responses to AZD1222 COVID-19 vaccine. Turning to the study itself: Analysis merged second doses at about 4 or about 12 weeks. Study findings and constraints: Only after the peak T cell response were repertoires sampled. The donors showed a predominance of white British ancestry and of females, with possible underestimation of clonal diversity.

The ends lost 5 bases at V and 2 bases at J; junction bases unmatched: 6. The CDR3 length is 16 residues. Germline CDR1 is MNHEY and CDR2 is SVGEGT. The chain has TRBV6-2 or TRBV6-3 and TRBJ2-5, with TRBD2 matching 12 bases. This specimen was peripheral blood, taken on day 0 of AZD1222 vaccination. The receptor comes from an adult in good health. The CDR3 DNA reads as TGTGCCAGCAGTCACTTCCTAGCGGGGGGGCAAGAGACCCAGTACTTC. It is translated as CASSHFLAGGQETQYF.